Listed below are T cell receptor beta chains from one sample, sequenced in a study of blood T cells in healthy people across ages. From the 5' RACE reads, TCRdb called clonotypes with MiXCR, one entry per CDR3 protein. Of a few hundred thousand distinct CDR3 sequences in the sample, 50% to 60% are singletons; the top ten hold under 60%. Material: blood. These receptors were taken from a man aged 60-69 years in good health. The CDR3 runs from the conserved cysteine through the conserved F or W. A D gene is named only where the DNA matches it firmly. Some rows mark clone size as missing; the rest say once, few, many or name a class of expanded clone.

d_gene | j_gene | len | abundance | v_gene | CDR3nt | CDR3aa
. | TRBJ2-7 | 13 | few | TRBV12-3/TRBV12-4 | TGTGCCAGCAGTTTGTCGGGGCCGGGGGAGCAGTACTTC | CASSLSGPGEQYF
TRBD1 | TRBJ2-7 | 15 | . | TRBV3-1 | TGTGCCAGCAGCCGCCCCGGACAGGTAAACTACGAGCAGTACTTC | CASSRPGQVNYEQYF
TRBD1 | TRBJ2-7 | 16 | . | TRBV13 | TGTGCCAGCAGCCTAGAGACAGGGTCGGGTCCCTACGAGCAGTACTTC | CASSLETGSGPYEQYF
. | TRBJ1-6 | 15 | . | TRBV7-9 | TGTGCCAGCAGCCCCCGCCGGGACACTAATTCACCCCTCCACTTT | CASSPRRDTNSPLHF
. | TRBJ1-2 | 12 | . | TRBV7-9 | TGTGCCAGCAGCATCGTTGGATATGGCTACACCTTC | CASSIVGYGYTF
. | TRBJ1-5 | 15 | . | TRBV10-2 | TGCGCCAGCAGTGAGGCGGGCGGCCGGAATCAGCCCCAGCATTTT | CASSEAGGRNQPQHF
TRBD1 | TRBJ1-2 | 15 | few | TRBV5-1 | TGCGCCAGCAGCGAGGGACAGGGGGCTGTCTATGGCTACACCTTC | CASSEGQGAVYGYTF
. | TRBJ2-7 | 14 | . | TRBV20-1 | TGCAGTGCTAGAGTTGCGGACAGCAAACACGAGCAGTACTTC | CSARVADSKHEQYF
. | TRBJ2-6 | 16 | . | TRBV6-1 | TGTGCCAGCAGTCGTCGACCGCAATCTGGGGCCAACGTCCTGACTTTC | CASSRRPQSGANVLTF
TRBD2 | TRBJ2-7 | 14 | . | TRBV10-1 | TGCGCCAGCAGTGAGCAGCGGGGGGGCTACGAGCAGTACTTC | CASSEQRGGYEQYF
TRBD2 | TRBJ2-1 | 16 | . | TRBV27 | TGTGCCAGCAGTCCATCCACTAGCGCCCTGAGTCGGGAGCAGTTCTTC | CASSPSTSALSREQFF
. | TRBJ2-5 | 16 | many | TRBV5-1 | TGCGCCAGCAGCTTTCAAACCGGGACTGAACAAGAGACCCAGTACTTC | CASSFQTGTEQETQYF
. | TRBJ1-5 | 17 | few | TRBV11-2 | TGTGCCAGCAGTCCAGCCCCTAGGGGGGTCGGCAATCAGCCCCAGCATTTT | CASSPAPRGVGNQPQHF
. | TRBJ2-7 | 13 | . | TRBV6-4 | TGTGCCAGCAGTGGCAGGGAAGGGGGTGAGCAGTACTTC | CASSGREGGEQYF
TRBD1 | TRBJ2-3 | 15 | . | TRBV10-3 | TGTGCCATCAGTCCGCAGGGGGCTCGGACGGCTACGCAGTATTTT | CAISPQGARTATQYF
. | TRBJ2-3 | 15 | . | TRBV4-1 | TGCGCCAGCAGCCAAGCAGGGGGGGCCAGGGATACGCAGTATTTT | CASSQAGGARDTQYF
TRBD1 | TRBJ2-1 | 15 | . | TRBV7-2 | TGTGCCAGCAGCTTATGGGACAGGGTCGGCAATGAGCAGTTCTTC | CASSLWDRVGNEQFF
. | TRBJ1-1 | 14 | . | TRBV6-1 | TGTGCCAGCAGTGAAAAGGTTGACAGAGGTGAAGCTTTCTTT | CASSEKVDRGEAFF
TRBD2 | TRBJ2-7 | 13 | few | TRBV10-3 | TGTGCCATCAGTGATACTAGCGGGGATGAGCAGTACTTC | CAISDTSGDEQYF
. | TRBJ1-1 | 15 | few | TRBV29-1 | TGCAGCTTTGGCGCGGTATCTGGTTGGGACACTGAAGCTTTCTTT | CSFGAVSGWDTEAFF
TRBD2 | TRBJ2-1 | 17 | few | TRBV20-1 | TGCAGTGCCCCCCGGGGGGGACTAGCGTATTCCTACAATGAGCAGTTCTTC | CSAPRGGLAYSYNEQFF
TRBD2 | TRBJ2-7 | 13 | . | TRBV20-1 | TGCAGTGCTAGCGTAGCGGGGCATGAGGCCCAGTACTTC | CSASVAGHEAQYF
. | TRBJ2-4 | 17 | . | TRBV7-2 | TGTGCCAGCAGCTTAAGAGGCCCCAGGTCAGCCAAAAACATTCAGTACTTC | CASSLRGPRSAKNIQYF
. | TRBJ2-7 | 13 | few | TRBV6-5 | TGTGCCAGCAGGCCATGGACATCTTACGAGCAGTACTTC | CASRPWTSYEQYF
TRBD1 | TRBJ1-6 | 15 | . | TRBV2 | TGTGCCAGCAGTGAACAGGGACAGAAGTCCTCACCCCTCCACTTT | CASSEQGQKSSPLHF
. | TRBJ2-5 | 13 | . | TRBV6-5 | TGTGCCAGTAAACCGGGGCATAGAGAGACCCAGTACTTC | CASKPGHRETQYF
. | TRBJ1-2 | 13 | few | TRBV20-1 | TGCAGTGCTTCCAGACAGAATAACTATGGCTACACCTTC | CSASRQNNYGYTF
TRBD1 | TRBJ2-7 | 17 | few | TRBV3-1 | TGTGCCAGCAGCCAATCCCCGGACAGGAGGATCTCCTACGAGCAGTACTTC | CASSQSPDRRISYEQYF
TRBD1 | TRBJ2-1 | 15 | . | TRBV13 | TGTGCCAGCAGCCTAATCCAGACAGGGGTGAATGAGCAGTTCTTC | CASSLIQTGVNEQFF
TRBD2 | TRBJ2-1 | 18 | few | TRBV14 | TGTGCCAGCAGCCAAGATTTAAGCGGGGGGGCCTCCTACAATGAGCAGTTCTTC | CASSQDLSGGASYNEQFF
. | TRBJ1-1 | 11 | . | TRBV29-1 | TGCAGCGGAGTAAAGAGCACTGAAGCTTTCTTT | CSGVKSTEAFF
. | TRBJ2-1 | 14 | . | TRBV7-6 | TGTGCCAGCAGCTCTGCGCGGGGTCCCAATGAGCAGTTCTTC | CASSSARGPNEQFF
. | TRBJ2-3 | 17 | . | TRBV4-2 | TGTGCCAGCAGCCAAGAAGGGGGACACACATCCCGAGATACGCAGTATTTT | CASSQEGGHTSRDTQYF
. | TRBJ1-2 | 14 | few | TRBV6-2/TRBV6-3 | TGTGCCAGCAGTTACTCCGGGACCCGAGGAGGCTACACCTTC | CASSYSGTRGGYTF
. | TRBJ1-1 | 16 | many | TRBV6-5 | TGTGCCAGCAGCAGGGAACTACGGGGAATGAACACTGAAGCTTTCTTT | CASSRELRGMNTEAFF
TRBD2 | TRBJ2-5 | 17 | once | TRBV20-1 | TGCAGTGCTAGAGCCCCCGGGGTAGCGGGGGCTCAAGAGACCCAGTACTTC | CSARAPGVAGAQETQYF
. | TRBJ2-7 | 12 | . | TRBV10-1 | TGCGCCAGCTCCGGACCCCCCGGCGAGCAGTACTTC | CASSGPPGEQYF
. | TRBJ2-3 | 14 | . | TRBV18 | TGTGCCAGCTCACCACAGCGGAGCACAGATACGCAGTATTTT | CASSPQRSTDTQYF
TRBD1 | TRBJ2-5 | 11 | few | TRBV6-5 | TGTGCCAGCAGGGACAGGAGCCAGCAGTACTTC | CASRDRSQQYF
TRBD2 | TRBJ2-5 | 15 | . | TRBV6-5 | TGTGCCAGCAGTTACACTAGCGGCCGCCAAGAGACCCAGTACTTC | CASSYTSGRQETQYF
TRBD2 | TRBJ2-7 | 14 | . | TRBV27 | TGTGCCAGCACGATCACTAGCGGCTCCTACGAGCAGTACTTC | CASTITSGSYEQYF
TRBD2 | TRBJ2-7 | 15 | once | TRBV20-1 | TGCAGTGCTAGAGTACTAGCGCAAATTTACAATGAGCAGTACTTC | CSARVLAQIYNEQYF
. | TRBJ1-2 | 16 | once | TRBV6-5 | TGTGCCAGCAGTTATTCACAGGCAGAAATTGGCTATGGCTACACCTTC | CASSYSQAEIGYGYTF
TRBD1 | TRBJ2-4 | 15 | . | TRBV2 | TGTGCCAGCAGTGAAATACCGGGACAGGGATGGGAGCAGTACTTC | CASSEIPGQGWEQYF
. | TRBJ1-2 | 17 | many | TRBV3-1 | TGTGCCAGCAGCCAGCCCTACAAAAGGGATGGAGACTATGGCTACACCTTC | CASSQPYKRDGDYGYTF
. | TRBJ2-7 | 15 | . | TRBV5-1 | TGCGCCAGCAGCGGAGCTGGACCTTTCCCCTACGAGCAGTACTTC | CASSGAGPFPYEQYF
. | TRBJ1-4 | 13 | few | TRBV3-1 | TGTGCCAGCAGCCAGGGTTTACGTGAAAAACTGTTTTTT | CASSQGLREKLFF
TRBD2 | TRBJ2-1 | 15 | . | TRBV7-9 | TGTGCCAGCAGCTCCGGTGGACTAGCGGGTTATGAGCAGTTCTTC | CASSSGGLAGYEQFF